This TCR beta chain was identified during a study of T cell responses to AZD1222 COVID-19 vaccine (dated by TCRdb to about 2021). As for the study more broadly: Because spike-specific TCR depth and breadth did not differ between the two schedules, AZD1222 recipients who got a second dose at roughly 4 weeks were pooled with those who got a second dose at roughly 12 weeks. Trial participants were enrolled into age subgroups of 18-55, 56-69 and 70-plus years, which contained about 160, 30 and 59 TCR-sequenced participants, respectively. A total of 230 to 250 trial participants underwent TCR sequencing, of whom some 210 received two doses of AZD1222 and 26 received two doses of the MenACWY control vaccine.

Beyond this particular receptor, the publication reports: Participants were mostly white British and included more females than males, and it was suggested by the authors that clonal diversity may have been underestimated. Because no day 14 peak-response samples were available, repertoires were characterized only after the peak T cell response. Only a handful of AZD1222 recipients were SARS-CoV-2 seropositive at baseline, limiting conclusions about previously exposed vaccinees. The 56-69-year group was small, and its depth increase did not reach significance, likely because of low power. Vaccine-associated CD4 TCRs spanned the whole spike protein, with dominant responses in regions 160-218 and 743-854. After two AZD1222 doses, both the breadth and the depth of spike-specific TCRs were significantly higher than at day 0 and than in MenACWY recipients. Reportedly, close to half of the unique spike-specific TCRs recognized epitopes lying outside the regions that are mutated in the B.1.351 and B.1.1.7 variants.

The CDR3 regions of human TCRbeta chains were analyzed by immunosequencing. Per the source publication's procedure: TCRs in the repertoires were matched against a reference library of SARS-CoV-2-specific TCRs that had been generated with the MIRA antigen-specificity platform. Breadth was defined as the fraction of unique TCRs that were SARS-CoV-2-associated, and depth was defined as the fraction of total T cells that were SARS-CoV-2-associated. Using the MIRA data, each spike-specific TCR was assigned both to the spike region to which the TCR was reactive and to a CD4 or CD8 class. Log10-transformed breadth and depth values were compared by one-way ANOVA with Sidak's multiple comparisons tests. TCRdb holds this immuneACCESS table with in-frame rearrangements only. Some clones are missing; in checked studies, unresolved V genes explain under half, and the rest has no known cause. The DNA was the basis for D and trimming; V, J and clone size are from that table. The sample records 150,000 to 200,000 clones, 92% of which are singletons. The ten most abundant clones make up around 1.3% of the sample.

To note about this clone: Its antigen is not yet known. Base qualities are not recorded, but no much larger clone differs from it by a single base.

V is trimmed back by 6 bases and J by 5 bases, and the junction contains 6 bases that no gene match accounts for. Its CDR3 holds 14 amino acids, cysteine through phenylalanine. CDR3 DNA only is kept here, 42 bases in frame from base 1. The germline V gene (reference sequence) provides CDR1 LNHDA and CDR2 SQIVND. This specimen's time point label, interpreted: baseline before first vaccination. The vaccinee samples were drawn from two UK trials, COV001 and COV002, one of which was a single-blind randomized controlled phase 2/3 trial testing AZD1222 (ChAdOx1 nCoV-19) in healthy adults. For TCRbeta chain sequencing, PBMC samples from trial participants were taken at day 0 and at day 28 after the second dose.

This sequence uses TRBV19 and TRBJ2-2, with 7 bases aligning to TRBD1. The source of this sequence is an adult in good health. The sample was peripheral blood, taken on day 0 of AZD1222 vaccination. The CDR3 in this case is CASSLQGRTGELFF. The nucleotides are TGTGCCAGTAGCTTACAGGGGAGAACCGGGGAGCTGTTTTTT.